This TCR beta chain appears in the sequencing data of a study of blood T cell repertoires in COVID-19. V was clipped by 8 bases and J by 0 bases, with 7 bases between them. The CDR3 consists of 13 residues. Germline CDR1 MDHEN, CDR2 SYDVKM. A single count supports this clone. The table came from immunoSEQ multiplex PCR; TCRdb's copy has only in-frame clones and leaves some out. This table has approximately 79,000 clones, 84% appearing once. This TCR derives from a woman in her 50s with acute or convalescent COVID-19. V is TRBV28 and J is TRBJ2-2, with D possibly matching TRBD1 (5 bases). Material for sequencing was peripheral blood. CDR3 nucleotide sequence: TGTGCCAGCTGGACAACGAACACCGGGGAGCTGTTTTTT. Its protein is CASWTTNTGELFF.